This TCR beta chain was profiled in a study of blood T cell repertoires in COVID-19. About the research overall: Acute and convalescent COVID-19 specimens originated in the United States, Italy and Spain. T cells, B-cell-depleted T cells, or PBMCs supplied cDNA or gDNA.

Per the study methods: Amplified reference gene primers provided the basis for estimating nucleated cell counts. This table comes from immunoSEQ multiplex PCR, and its TCRdb copy is limited to in-frame clones, with some not included. That table gives V, J and clone size, and the DNA gave D and trimming. This repertoire shows tens of thousands of clones, about 83% found once; its top ten account for over 35%. V lost 2 bases and J lost 3, with 17 bases in between. Germline V gene lookup returns CDR1 MNHEY and CDR2 SVGEGT. There are 17 residues in the CDR3. Sequenced sample: peripheral blood. The chain carries TRBV6-2 or TRBV6-3 and TRBJ1-5; D ambiguous. This receptor was taken from a man aged 70 or older with acute or convalescent COVID-19. The CDR3 region is CASSYLDSTSPNQPQHF. CDR3 in DNA: TGTGCCAGCAGTTACCTGGACTCTACCAGCCCCAATCAGCCCCAGCATTTT.